A selection of T cell receptor beta chains follows, all from one sample in a study of control samples from healthy donors and cancer patients. Clones were sequenced by immunoSEQ multiplex PCR, and TCRdb holds only the in-frame ones, with some missing. The top ten hold less than 15% of the sample, which has around 150,000 clones, approximately 94% seen once. Sequenced material: PBMCs. The receptors were sampled from a man in his 60s with colorectal cancer. The CDR3 runs from the conserved cysteine through the conserved F or W. The D gene is left open where the match is weak. Rows may omit the clone size; those that give it use once, few, many or a size class.

CDR3 | DNA | D | V | size | J
CASSFGFRGGQAIYNEQFF | TGTGCCAGCAGTTTCGGTTTTAGGGGGGGCCAAGCGATCTACAATGAGCAGTTCTTC | . | TRBV27 | . | TRBJ2-1
CASSLSRDQETQYF | TGCGCCAGCAGCTTGAGCAGGGATCAAGAGACCCAGTACTTC | . | TRBV5-1 | . | TRBJ2-5
CASTSREGAENYGYTF | TGTGCCAGCACTAGTAGGGAGGGGGCAGAAAACTATGGCTACACCTTC | TRBD1 | TRBV9 | once | TRBJ1-2
CASSLDKAVNTEAFF | TGCGCCAGCAGCTTGGATAAAGCAGTGAACACTGAAGCTTTCTTT | . | TRBV5-1 | . | TRBJ1-1
CASSQDVRYEQYF | TGCGCCAGCAGCCAAGATGTTAGATACGAGCAGTACTTC | . | TRBV4-3 | . | TRBJ2-7
CASSQDLAGGAETQYF | TGTGCCAGCAGCCAAGATCTTGCAGGGGGCGCGGAGACCCAGTACTTC | TRBD1 | TRBV3-1/TRBV3-2 | . | TRBJ2-5
CASSTGEAKNIQYF | TGTGCCAGCAGTACAGGCGAAGCCAAAAACATTCAGTACTTC | . | TRBV2 | . | TRBJ2-4
CASSKFRGNQPQHF | TGTGCCAGCAGCAAGTTTAGAGGGAATCAGCCCCAGCATTTT | . | TRBV21-1 | . | TRBJ1-5
CASSVVPGTNYGYTF | TGTGCCAGCAGCGTAGTCCCCGGAACTAACTATGGCTACACCTTC | . | TRBV9 | . | TRBJ1-2
CASSSYTGGELFF | TGTGCCAGCAGTTCGTACACCGGCGGGGAGCTGTTTTTT | . | TRBV6-2/TRBV6-3 | once | TRBJ2-2
CASSLAKQYGELFF | TGTGCCAGCAGCTTAGCTAAACAGTACGGGGAGCTGTTTTTT | . | TRBV7-2 | . | TRBJ2-2
CASSSGQGRYGYTF | TGTGCCAGCAGTTCAGGACAGGGTAGATATGGCTACACCTTC | TRBD1 | TRBV28 | . | TRBJ1-2
CAWSTQGDQPQHF | TGTGCCTGGAGTACACAAGGGGATCAGCCCCAGCATTTT | . | TRBV30 | . | TRBJ1-5
CASSVLAAGNTIYF | TGTGCCAGCAGCGTATTGGCAGCTGGAAACACCATATATTTT | . | TRBV9 | . | TRBJ1-3
CASSETTVGGEQFF | TGTGCCAGCAGTGAAACCACGGTGGGCGGTGAGCAGTTCTTC | . | TRBV2 | . | TRBJ2-1
CASSYGDTQYF | TGTGCCAGCAGTTACGGGGATACGCAGTATTTT | . | TRBV6-6 | . | TRBJ2-3